Below, 10 T cell receptor beta chains from the same sample are listed, as sequenced in a study of T cells after yellow fever vaccination. TCRdb used MiXCR to reprocess the 5' RACE reads, holding one entry per CDR3 protein. The sample gives some 32,000 distinct CDR3 sequences, 4.4% of which show up once; 35% to 50% is in the top ten. Sequencing was performed on CD8+ T cells sorted from PBMCs, taken 5 days after the yellow fever booster vaccination. These receptors were obtained from a man aged 30 to 39 who received the YFV17D yellow fever vaccine.

This clonotype occurred many times. The chain has TRBV6-5 and TRBJ2-3; 7 nucleotides line up with TRBD1. The CDR3 has 16 residues. The germline V gene encodes CDR1 MNHEY and CDR2 SVGAGI. The V gene end was trimmed by 5 bases and the J gene end by 4 bases; junction bases not matched to a gene: 12. Here the CDR3 reads CASSPYDRAFADTQYF. CDR3 bases: TGTGCCAGCAGTCCTTACGACAGGGCATTCGCAGATACGCAGTATTTT.

This clonotype showed up many times. The J gene is TRBJ2-3, the V gene TRBV6-2 or TRBV6-3; D is undetermined. From germline, CDR1 is MNHEY and CDR2 SVGEGT. V lost 10 bases and J lost 2, with 16 bases in between. The CDR3 contains 14 residues. The CDR3 DNA is TGTGCCACGACCCGGAATACCTTCACAGATACGCAGTATTTT. Translated, it gives CATTRNTFTDTQYF.

This clonotype showed up many times. The J gene is TRBJ2-3, the V gene TRBV20-1, with 9 nucleotides matching TRBD1. CDR3 length: 16 amino acids. The germline CDR1 and CDR2 sequences are DFQATT and SNEGSKA (reference sequence). V was clipped by 1 base and J by 1 base; unmatched bases: 6. CDR3 in DNA: TGCAGTGCTAGAGGAGTGTACAGGGGGCGCACAGATACGCAGTATTTT. As protein: CSARGVYRGRTDTQYF.

This clonotype was recorded many times. The genes are TRBV12-3 or TRBV12-4 and TRBJ2-7; 8 nucleotides align to TRBD1. V lost 5 bases and J lost 5; bases outside the gene matches: 8. CDR3 size: 14 residues. The CDR3 reads CASSLTGGFDEQYF. CDR3 nucleotides: TGTGCCAGCAGTCTTACAGGGGGGTTCGACGAGCAGTACTTC.

This clonotype was seen many times. The chain uses TRBV7-9 and TRBJ2-1, with TRBD2 matching 10 bases. The V gene end was trimmed by 1 base and the J gene end by 4 bases; junction bases not matched to a gene: 13. This CDR3 has 19 amino acids. CDR1 is SEHNR, CDR2 FQNEAQ, per germline (reference sequence). CDR3 amino acids: CASSLDGGLVLAGYNEQFF. CDR3 nucleotide sequence: TGTGCCAGCAGCTTAGATGGGGGTCTTGTACTAGCGGGATACAATGAGCAGTTCTTC.

This clonotype has ten or more counts. V gene TRBV7-6 combines with J gene TRBJ2-7; D is possibly TRBD1 (6 bases). Germline V CDR1 and CDR2: SGHVS, FNYEAQ. The CDR3 has 14 amino acids. The V end was cut by 4 bases, the J end by 2 bases, with 12 bases between. The CDR3 sequence is CASSSRDTAYEQYF. Written as DNA, the CDR3 is TGTGCCAGCAGCTCAAGGGACACAGCCTACGAGCAGTACTTC. Full variable domain (remainder filled in from reference TRBV7-6 and TRBJ2-7): GAGVSQSPRYKVTKRGQDVALRCDPISGHVSLYWYRQALGQGPEFLTYFNYEAQQDKSGLPNDRFSAERPEGSISTLTIQRTEQRDSAMYRCASSSRDTAYEQYFGPGTRLTVT.

With respect to this clonotype: One end of the junction varies from germline; a read error may be responsible. The gene calls are TRBV12-3 or TRBV12-4 and TRBJ2-3, with 10 bases fitting TRBD2. CDR3 length: 18 residues. The CDR3 here is CAISFSLAGESSTDTQYF. The CDR3 nucleotides read TGTGCCATCAGTTTTTCGCTAGCGGGGGAATCAAGCACAGATACGCAGTATTTT.

This clonotype was counted at least ten times. The chain is built from TRBV28 and TRBJ2-1, with 9 bases aligning to TRBD2. The CDR3 is 15 residues long. The germline V gene encodes CDR1 MDHEN and CDR2 SYDVKM. V lost 3 bases and J lost 8; bases outside the gene matches: 8. The DNA of the CDR3 is TGTGCCAGCAGTTTGTATGGCGGGAGGGTGGATGAGCAGTTCTTC. Protein product: CASSLYGGRVDEQFF.

This clonotype was observed many times. The V and J genes are TRBV20-1 and TRBJ1-4; no firm D call. The CDR3 loop spans 14 amino acids. Germline loops: CDR1 DFQATT, CDR2 SNEGSKA (reference sequence). The V end lost 2 bases, the J end lost 4 bases, and 11 bases lay between the germline ends. CDR3 sequence: CSARPTYFNEKLFF. CDR3 in DNA: TGCAGTGCTAGACCGACCTACTTTAATGAAAAACTGTTTTTT.

This clonotype was seen repeatedly, ten times or more. The V gene is TRBV12-3 or TRBV12-4, the J gene TRBJ1-1, with D possibly being TRBD1 (5 bases). This CDR3 comprises 13 residues. The V gene lost 6 bases and the J gene lost 1 base, with 9 bases spanning the gap. This chain's CDR3 is CASSLGPNTEAFF. The CDR3 coding sequence is TGTGCCAGCAGCTTGGGACCGAACACTGAAGCTTTCTTT.